These T cell receptor beta chains were read from a single sample in a study of T-cell memory formation after mild COVID-19. TCRdb redid the calling of the 5' RACE reads with MiXCR, one entry per CDR3 protein. Here the sample spans about 600,000 distinct CDR3 sequences, 20% to 25% being singletons. The sequenced material came from PBMCs or a T cell subset sorted from them (not recorded which). These TCRs come from an adult woman who had mild COVID-19 (a few samples of this study predate the infection). Cell type and time point are not known. The CDR3 runs from the conserved cysteine through the conserved F or W. Fields, in order: CDR3 DNA, CDR3 protein, V gene, clone size, D gene, J gene. D genes are given only for firm matches. Clone size is shown for a subset of rows, as once, few, many or a class of expanded clone.

TGTGCCAGCAGTTCCGGGACCCCGGGAGGGCCCCAGCATTTT CASSSGTPGGPQHF TRBV12-3/TRBV12-4 NA NA TRBJ1-5
TGTGCCAGCAGCCAATATTCAGAGTACCAAGAGACCCAGTACTTC CASSQYSEYQETQYF TRBV14 NA NA TRBJ2-5
TGTGCCAGCAGTCTCACCGGGACTACAGGAAACACCATATATTTT CASSLTGTTGNTIYF TRBV6-6 few NA TRBJ1-3
TGTGCCAGCAGTGTCGCCCTCGACAGAAACATTCAGTACTTC CASSVALDRNIQYF TRBV2 few NA TRBJ2-4
TGTGCCAGCGGCTCAGCGAGGGGCTTACAAGAGACCCAGTACTTC CASGSARGLQETQYF TRBV6-6 few NA TRBJ2-5
TGTGCCAGCAGTTCGACTGGGGGCGGGGAGCTGTTTTTT CASSSTGGGELFF TRBV27 few NA TRBJ2-2
TGTGCCAGCAGCTCCGGACTAGCGGGAGGGCCGTCCACCGGGGAGCTGTTTTTT CASSSGLAGGPSTGELFF TRBV7-6 few TRBD2 TRBJ2-2
TGTGCCACCGCACGCTCAGGGCGGTTATCGAAACTGTTTTTT CATARSGRLSKLFF TRBV12-3/TRBV12-4 NA NA TRBJ1-4
TGTGCCACCAGTGATTTGGCCCAAGAGACCCAGTACTTC CATSDLAQETQYF TRBV24-1 NA NA TRBJ2-5
TGTGCCAGCAGCTTGGAGATCGACCCGAATTCACCCCTCCACTTT CASSLEIDPNSPLHF TRBV5-4 few NA TRBJ1-6
TGTGCCAGCAGCACCGCCCGGACCGGGGGGAATCAGCCCCAGCATTTT CASSTARTGGNQPQHF TRBV13 NA NA TRBJ1-5
TGCGCCAGCAACGACTACAATGAGCAGTTCTTC CASNDYNEQFF TRBV5-1 few NA TRBJ2-1
TGCGCCAGCAGCCCCGGTGAGTTCTCCTACGAGCAGTACTTC CASSPGEFSYEQYF TRBV5-1 NA NA TRBJ2-7
TGTGCCAGCAGCCCGGGGTTAATCAACGAGCAGTTCTTC CASSPGLINEQFF TRBV7-2 NA NA TRBJ2-1
TGTGCCAGCAGCCCGAAGGCGTACAGGGCGGAAAACACTGAAGCTTTCTTT CASSPKAYRAENTEAFF TRBV7-2 NA NA TRBJ1-1
TGTGCCTGGACCTATAGCGGGGGGGACAATGAGCAGTTCTTC CAWTYSGGDNEQFF TRBV30 NA TRBD2 TRBJ2-1
TGTGCCAGCAGCGAGGGTGGGAGACTAACAGATACGCAGTATTTT CASSEGGRLTDTQYF TRBV7-3 few NA TRBJ2-3